This T cell receptor (beta chain) was sequenced during a study of T cell responses to AZD1222 COVID-19 vaccine. The study's findings and limits: Epitopes outside B.1.351 and B.1.1.7 mutated regions reportedly drew nearly half of spike TCRs. Spike-wide coverage was observed for vaccine-associated CD4 TCRs, with dominant responses at 160-218 and 743-854. Mostly white British, mostly female donors; authors suggested clonal diversity may be underestimated.

The germline CDR1 and CDR2 sequences are SGDLS and YYNGEE. The CDR3 runs 16 residues. The V gene lost 3 bases and the J gene lost 3 bases, with 16 bases spanning the gap. On this clone: What it binds is unknown.

Some clones are missing from TCRdb's copy, which holds only in-frame ones; the method was immunoSEQ multiplex PCR. The sample shows 100,000 or so clones, about 88% of them seen only once. J is TRBJ2-1 and V is TRBV9; D gene unclear. Sequencing used peripheral blood, obtained 28 days after the second AZD1222 dose. This clonotype was sampled from an adult who received the AZD1222 COVID-19 vaccine. CDR3 in amino acids: CASSADGSVGYNEQFF. The CDR3 region has the DNA TGTGCCAGCAGCGCAGATGGTTCAGTGGGCTACAATGAGCAGTTCTTC.